This entry describes one TCR beta chain. The data were obtained in a study of cytomegalovirus exposure and HLA in healthy donors. Primers included in the PCR were 60 Vbeta and 13 Jbeta primers. Sequencing used immunoSEQ multiplex PCR; TCRdb keeps in-frame clones, though not all of them. Seen here are more than 95,000 clones, almost 80% observed once, and the top ten hold roughly 6%. The sample consisted of PBMCs. The source of this sequence is a man between 60 and 70 years old in good health and CMV-seropositive.

CDR3 bases: TGTGCCAGCAGCTTAGTGGGATGGGTGGGTGGGAGCTCCTACAATGAGCAGTTCTTC. Translated, it gives CASSLVGWVGGSSYNEQFF. V gene TRBV11-1 combines with J gene TRBJ2-1; a possible D gene is TRBD2 (5 bases). This CDR3 has 19 amino acids. Germline values: CDR1 SGHAT, CDR2 FQDESV (reference sequence). V was clipped by 1 base and J by 0 bases, with 19 bases between them.